The source of this T cell receptor beta chain is a study of Tregs in tolerant kidney transplant recipients (dated by TCRdb to about 2019). Background for the entire study: Before combined kidney and bone marrow transplantation, this study identified donor-specific regulatory T cells using TCRbeta sequencing and then followed those same cells after transplant. TCRbeta repertoire sequencing was used in a few healthy controls to compare several ways of expanding Tregs specific for an allogeneic donor. The investigation overall reported the following: Biological reproducibility was not directly assessed, although technical replication error appeared to be minimal. Because only a small number of patients were included, the study had limitations, and the results will need to be validated in larger populations as well as under other immunosuppression protocols. Expanding Tregs with activated donor B cells appeared to identify the most biologically relevant and donor-specific TCRbeta repertoire.

For TCRbeta CDR3 sequencing, genomic DNA was extracted from sorted cells using the QIAGEN DNeasy Blood and Tissue Kit. High-throughput TCRbeta CDR3 sequencing was carried out commercially through immunoSEQ, with PCR amplification with bias correction and internal controls included. The published analysis was carried out like this. Unique productive TCRbeta sequences were defined by CDR3 nucleotide sequence where primers matched, and otherwise by CDR3 amino acid sequence together with Vbeta and Jbeta genes. To correct sorting error, sequences shared between sorted populations at a frequency ratio of 2:1 or less were removed; the rest were assigned to the higher population. A sequence counted as donor-reactive if, in CFSE-low cells, the sequence had a frequency of at least 0.01% and was expanded at least 5-fold compared with unstimulated cells. Repertoire divergence was quantified by Jensen-Shannon divergence calculated from the top 100 TCRbeta sequences ranked by frequency. For samples with multiple sequencing runs, sorting error was corrected separately for each run before the runs were pooled. Sourced from immuneACCESS, this table was stored by TCRdb with only in-frame sequences that have V and J called. A share of the clones is absent; for the studies checked, an unresolved V gene accounts for under half, and the remainder has no known explanation. The V and J calls and clone size were taken over from that table, and D and trimming were inferred from the DNA. This sample has tens of thousands of clones in its table, and 85% to 95% of those were observed once. The biggest ten clones account for roughly 5% of the sample.

The germline V gene (reference sequence) supplies CDR1 GTSNPN and CDR2 SVGIG. The CDR3 starts with the cysteine, ends with the phenylalanine, and has 11 residues. Solely the CDR3 DNA is kept, with 33 bases framed from the first base. V gives up 1 base and J gives up 4 bases, and the segment between their germline ends measures 2 bases. Unstimulated Tregs (CD4+CD25+CD127-), CD4+ non-Tregs (CD4+CD25-), CD4 and CD8 cells were FACS-sorted from thawed PBMCs. Blood from healthy controls was obtained either from healthy volunteers or as purchased buffy coats. Healthy control blood was processed to PBMCs by Ficoll density gradient and cryopreserved, and patient PBMCs were collected before and after transplant. As regards this clone: The antigen this receptor binds is unknown. Base qualities were left out, and no much larger clone turns up one base away.

Sample: CD8+ T cells from blood. Recombination linked TRBV30 to TRBJ2-1; the D segment cannot be called with confidence. The receptor's source is a human donor in good health. The nucleotide sequence is given as TGTGCCTGGAGTGCTTACAATGAGCAGTTCTTC. Translated, it gives CAWSAYNEQFF.